The entry that follows covers one T cell receptor beta chain sequence. The antigen this receptor binds is unknown. A much more abundant neighbour one base away suggests this may be a read error. The source of the sample is a study of molecular identifiers for immune sequencing clone quantification (dated by TCRdb to the late 2010s). About the investigation overall: For a replicate experiment, RNA from roughly 18,000 or 92,000 naive CD8 T cells was divided into five aliquots, of which four were sequenced. This methods study used CD8 T cells to benchmark TCR RNA copy counting and molecular-identifier clustering-based TCR repertoire sequencing (MIDCIRS). The investigation overall reported the following: When barcode sub-clustering was omitted, TCR diversity was inflated by chimeric consensus sequences, with chimeras reaching as high as 47%. About three recovered TCR RNA copies per cell were obtained by modeling, versus about ten by digital PCR, implying a capture efficiency of 30% to 35%. The sizes of highly expanded clones could end up underestimated when identical TCR molecules share a barcode. In CMV-specific effector cells, clones with more than 20 RNA copies contained over 99% of molecules, whereas in naive cells such clones contained under 1% of molecules. Spiked-in Jurkat TCR RNA (approximately 10 copies' worth), which is not part of the donor repertoire, was contained in the naive libraries. A single cell's worth of spiked-in Jurkat TCR RNA was reported detectable even among about a million naive CD8 T cells.

Receptors were amplified or captured by PCR. Sequencing relied on an Illumina HiSeq 4000. Bulk TCR libraries were made following a previously described method, with the TCR primers given in Table S5. The Qiagen AllPrep DNA/RNA kit was used to purify total RNA. Before analysis, reads from multiple sequencing runs of one library were combined. The study's own analysis went as follows. Reads were retained only if an exact TCR constant sequence was present, and the retained reads were trimmed to 150 nt and grouped according to their 12-nt molecular barcodes. Reads in each barcode group were sub-clustered using a 15% Levenshtein threshold, and a quality-weighted consensus sequence was built for each RNA molecule. Non-functional sequences were removed, as were lower-count sequences one edit away from another. Based on fitting two negative binomial distributions, any barcode sub-cluster with under 20% of the maximum read count was discarded. TCRdb took the public reads, trimmed them with fastp at Q25, ran MiXCR for clone calling and kept in-frame beta chains. CDR3 protein sequences are deduplicated, and each keeps its most common genes and DNA. TCRdb's processing, not the authors' own work, is the source of the V and J calls. Present in this sample are fewer than 350,000 distinct CDR3 sequences, 20% to 25% of which were seen just once. 0.75% to 0.85% of the sample rests with the top ten.

Libraries of naive CD8 T cells were built from approximately 20,000 to 980,000 sorted cells, with 10%, 30% or 50% of the purified RNA used. Naive CD8 T cells were FACS-sorted as CD8+CD4-CCR7+CD45RA+ on a BD FACSAria II into RLT Plus buffer. Detection sensitivity was tested by spiking Jurkat RNA equal to ten or so TCR copies' worth into samples containing about 17,000-1,000,000 naive CD8 T cells. Enrichment of CD8 T cells was done with RosetteSep CD8+ T Cell Enrichment Cocktail plus Ficoll-Paque, and ACK red cell lysis came afterward. CDR1 SQVTM and CDR2 ANQGSEA are derived from the germline V gene. The CDR3 spans 12 residues, from the cysteine through the phenylalanine. The only DNA kept is the CDR3, 36 bases in frame from the first base.

The rearrangement combines TRBV29-1 with TRBJ1-1; there is no confident call for the D gene. The sequence derives from a human donor in good health. Some libraries in this study had Jurkat cell RNA spiked in. Sample: naive CD8+ T cells from blood, with Jurkat cell RNA spiked in. This sample's cell subset or site label indicates: FACS-sorted CD8+CD4-CCR7+CD45RA+ naive T cells. The bases read TGCAGCGCGGATGATGGGTTGACTGAAGCTTCCTTT. Its protein is CSADDGLTEASF.